This T cell receptor (beta chain) was identified during a study of CD8+ T cells in alopecia areata. The wider study: Treated patients received oral tofacitinib, 5 to 10 mg twice daily.

Sorted out of PBMCs were CD4+ T cells and CD8+ T cells. RNA extraction and reverse transcription yielded cDNA as sequencing template. Libraries were prepared by immunoSEQ multiplex PCR; TCRdb keeps only in-frame clonotypes and omits some of them. The table lists about 180,000 clones, over 55% of them singletons, with 1.7% in the top ten. General study results and limits: Clonality was higher in lesional than normal scalp, especially in alopecia totalis/universalis.

CDR1 is SGHRS, CDR2 YFSETQ, per germline. With 5 bases clipped from V and 1 base from J, the junction kept 7 bases outside the gene matches. There are 15 residues in the CDR3. Turning to this clone: Antigen: not known.

The source material was CD4+ T cells sorted from blood, sampled at week 0. The V gene is TRBV5-1, the J gene TRBJ1-1; 8 bases align to TRBD1. This clonotype was obtained from a human donor with alopecia areata. The CDR3 sequence is CASSPGGVENTEAFF. CDR3 DNA sequence: TGCGCCAGCAGTCCAGGGGGCGTCGAGAACACTGAAGCTTTCTTT. Full variable domain (remainder filled in from reference TRBV5-1 and TRBJ1-1): KAGVTQTPRYLIKTRGQQVTLSCSPISGHRSVSWYQQTPGQGLQFLFEYFSETQRNKGNFPGRFSGRQFSNSRSEMNVSTLELGDSALYLCASSPGGVENTEAFFGQGTRLTVV.